This T cell receptor beta chain appears in the sequencing data of a study of cytomegalovirus exposure and HLA in healthy donors. To note about this clone: As yet, its antigen is unknown.

Findings of the study overall: Per a prior analysis, the majority of TCR beta V segments were productive roughly 87% or roughly 30% of the time. Association of a missense DCLRE1C variant with TCR beta V- and J-gene trimming was reported in a later analysis. More clonal expansion characterized HLA-associated TCR beta chains than equally common others in a later analysis.

V was pared by 6 bases and J by 0 bases, with 9 bases of the junction left unmatched. Germline V gene data show CDR1 as WSHSY and CDR2 as SAAADI. The CDR3 contains 18 residues. Both 60 Vbeta primers and 13 Jbeta primers went into the PCR. Original processing notes: A later analysis tallied 87 million or so unique TCR beta chains, roughly 11 million of them shared. The protocol was immunoSEQ multiplex PCR, while the TCRdb copy is restricted to in-frame clones and leaves out a portion. The V and J calls and clone size come from that table; D and trimming were worked out from the DNA. This sample carries about 190,000 clones, over 70% of them seen once, and the ten largest clones take 3.1%.

The sequence derives from a woman in her twenties or thirties in good health and CMV-seropositive. Material: PBMCs. The rearrangement joins TRBV10-2 to TRBJ2-1; 12 bases are a match to TRBD2. In nucleotides, the CDR3 is TGCGCCAGCAGCCTGGGACTAGCGGGTTCGAGCTCCTACAATGAGCAGTTCTTC. It is translated as CASSLGLAGSSSYNEQFF.